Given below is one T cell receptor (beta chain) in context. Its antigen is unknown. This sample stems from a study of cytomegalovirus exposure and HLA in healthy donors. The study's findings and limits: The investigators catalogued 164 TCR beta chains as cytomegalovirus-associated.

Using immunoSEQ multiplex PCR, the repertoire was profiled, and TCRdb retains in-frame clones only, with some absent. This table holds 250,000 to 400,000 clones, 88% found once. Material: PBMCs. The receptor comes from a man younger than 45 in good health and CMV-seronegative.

CDR3 residues: CASGGAGGYEQYF. As DNA, the CDR3 is TGCGCCAGCGGGGGGGCTGGGGGCTACGAGCAGTACTTC. The V and J genes are TRBV10-2 and TRBJ2-7, with a possible D match to TRBD2 (7 bases). Trimming stripped 8 bases from V and 3 bases from J, with 14 bases between. This CDR3 contains 13 residues. Germline CDR1 reads WSHSY; CDR2 reads SAAADI.